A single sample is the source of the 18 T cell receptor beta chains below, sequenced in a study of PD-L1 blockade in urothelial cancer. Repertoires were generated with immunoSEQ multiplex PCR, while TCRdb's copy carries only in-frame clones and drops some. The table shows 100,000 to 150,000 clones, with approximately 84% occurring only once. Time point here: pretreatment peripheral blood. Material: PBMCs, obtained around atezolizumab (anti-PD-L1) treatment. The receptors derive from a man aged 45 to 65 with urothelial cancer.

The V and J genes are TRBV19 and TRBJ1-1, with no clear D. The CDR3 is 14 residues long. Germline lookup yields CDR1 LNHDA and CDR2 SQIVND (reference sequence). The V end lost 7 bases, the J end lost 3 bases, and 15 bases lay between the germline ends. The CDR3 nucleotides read TGTGCCAGTATTATGAGGAACTCCCACACTGAAGCTTTCTTT. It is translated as CASIMRNSHTEAFF.

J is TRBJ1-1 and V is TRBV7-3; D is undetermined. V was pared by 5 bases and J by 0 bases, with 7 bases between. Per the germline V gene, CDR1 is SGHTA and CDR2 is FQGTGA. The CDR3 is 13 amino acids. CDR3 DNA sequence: TGTGCCAGCAGCCTTCAGGTGAACACTGAAGCTTTCTTT. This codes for CASSLQVNTEAFF.

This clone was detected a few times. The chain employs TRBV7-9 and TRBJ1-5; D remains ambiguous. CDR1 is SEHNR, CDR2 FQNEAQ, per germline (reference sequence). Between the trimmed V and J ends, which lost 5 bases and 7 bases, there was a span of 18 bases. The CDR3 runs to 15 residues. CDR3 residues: CASSNSGRARQPQHF. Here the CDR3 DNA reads TGTGCCAGCAGCAATTCGGGGAGGGCAAGGCAGCCCCAGCATTTT.

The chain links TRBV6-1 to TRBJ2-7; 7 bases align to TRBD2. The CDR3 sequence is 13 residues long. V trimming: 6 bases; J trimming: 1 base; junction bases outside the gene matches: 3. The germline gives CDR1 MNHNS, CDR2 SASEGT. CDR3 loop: CASRTSKSYEQYF. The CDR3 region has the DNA TGTGCCAGCAGGACTAGCAAGTCCTACGAGCAGTACTTC.

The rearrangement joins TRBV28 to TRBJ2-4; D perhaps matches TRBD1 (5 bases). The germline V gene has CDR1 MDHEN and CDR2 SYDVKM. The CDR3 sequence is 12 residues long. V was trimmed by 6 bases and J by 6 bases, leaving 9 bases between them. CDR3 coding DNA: TGTGCCAGCAGATCGACAGTAAACATTCAGTACTTC. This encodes CASRSTVNIQYF.

Here the CDR3 reads CASSISGRGFYEQYF. CDR3 DNA: TGTGCCAGTAGTATCTCAGGGCGAGGCTTCTACGAGCAGTACTTC. The chain has TRBV19 and TRBJ2-7; perhaps TRBD1 as D (5 bases). The CDR3 extends over 15 amino acids. Trimming pared 3 bases from V and 3 bases from J, leaving 15 bases between. CDR1 is LNHDA, CDR2 SQIVND, per germline (reference sequence). Full variable domain (missing parts from reference TRBV19 and TRBJ2-7): DGGITQSPKYLFRKEGQNVTLSCEQNLNHDAMYWYRQDPGQGLRLIYYSQIVNDFQKGDIAEGYSVSREKKESFPLTVTSAQKNPTAFYLCASSISGRGFYEQYFGPGTRLTVT.

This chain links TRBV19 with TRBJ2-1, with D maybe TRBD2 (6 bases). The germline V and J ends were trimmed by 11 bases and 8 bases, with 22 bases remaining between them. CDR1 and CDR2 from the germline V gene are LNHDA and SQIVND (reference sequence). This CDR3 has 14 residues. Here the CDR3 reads CASSGTPVFDEQFF. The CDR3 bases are TGTGCCTCCTCCGGGACTCCCGTATTCGATGAGCAGTTCTTC. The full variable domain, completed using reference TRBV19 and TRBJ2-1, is DGGITQSPKYLFRKEGQNVTLSCEQNLNHDAMYWYRQDPGQGLRLIYYSQIVNDFQKGDIAEGYSVSREKKESFPLTVTSAQKNPTAFYLCASSGTPVFDEQFFGPGTRLTVL.

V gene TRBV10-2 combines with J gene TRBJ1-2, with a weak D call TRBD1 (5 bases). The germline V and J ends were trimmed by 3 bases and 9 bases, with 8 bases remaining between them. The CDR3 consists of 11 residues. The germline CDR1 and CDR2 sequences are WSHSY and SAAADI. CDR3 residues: CASSDSGRYTF. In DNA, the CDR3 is TGCGCCAGCAGTGACTCAGGGCGCTACACCTTC.

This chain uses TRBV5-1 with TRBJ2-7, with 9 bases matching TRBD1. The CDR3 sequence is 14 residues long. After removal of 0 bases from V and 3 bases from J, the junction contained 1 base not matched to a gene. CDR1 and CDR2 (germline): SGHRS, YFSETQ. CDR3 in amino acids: CASSLGQGVYEQYF. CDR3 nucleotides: TGCGCCAGCAGCTTGGGACAGGGGGTCTACGAGCAGTACTTC.

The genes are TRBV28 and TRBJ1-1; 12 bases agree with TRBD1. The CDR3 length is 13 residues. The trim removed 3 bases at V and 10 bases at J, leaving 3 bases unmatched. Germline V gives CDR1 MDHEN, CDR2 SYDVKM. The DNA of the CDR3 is TGTGCCAGCAGTTTTGGGGACAGGGGGCTAGCTTTCTTT. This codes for CASSFGDRGLAFF.

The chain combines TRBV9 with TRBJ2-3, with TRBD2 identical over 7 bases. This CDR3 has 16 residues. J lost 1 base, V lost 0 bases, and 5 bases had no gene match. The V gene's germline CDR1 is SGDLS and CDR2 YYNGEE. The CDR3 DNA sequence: TGTGCCAGCAGCGTAGCGGCCCTAGCGGGCACAGATACGCAGTATTTT. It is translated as CASSVAALAGTDTQYF.

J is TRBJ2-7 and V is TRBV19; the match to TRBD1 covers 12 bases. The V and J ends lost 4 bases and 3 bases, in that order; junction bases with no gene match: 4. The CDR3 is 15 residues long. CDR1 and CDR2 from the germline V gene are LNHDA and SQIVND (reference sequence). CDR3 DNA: TGTGCCAGTAGTACCGGGACAGGGGGCATCTACGAGCAGTACTTC. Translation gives CASSTGTGGIYEQYF.

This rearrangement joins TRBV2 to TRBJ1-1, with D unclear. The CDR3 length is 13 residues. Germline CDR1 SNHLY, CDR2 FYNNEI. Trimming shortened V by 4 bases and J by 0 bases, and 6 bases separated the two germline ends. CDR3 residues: CASSAFLNTEAFF. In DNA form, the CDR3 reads TGTGCCAGCAGTGCGTTCCTGAACACTGAAGCTTTCTTT.

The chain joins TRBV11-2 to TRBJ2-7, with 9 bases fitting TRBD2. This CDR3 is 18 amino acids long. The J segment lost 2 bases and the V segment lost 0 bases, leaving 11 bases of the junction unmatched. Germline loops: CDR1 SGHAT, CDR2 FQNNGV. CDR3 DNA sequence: TGTGCCAGCAGCTTAGATAGTATCGGACTAGCGAATCCCTACGAGCAGTACTTC. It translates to CASSLDSIGLANPYEQYF.

The CDR3 here is CASRLTGGVYYEQYF. CDR3 nucleotide sequence: TGTGCCAGCAGACTTACAGGGGGCGTCTACTACGAGCAGTACTTC. This chain uses TRBV28 with TRBJ2-7; 9 bases line up with TRBD1. Trimming took 6 bases from V and 3 from J; bases not matched to a gene: 9. The CDR3 is 15 residues long. From germline, CDR1 is MDHEN and CDR2 SYDVKM.

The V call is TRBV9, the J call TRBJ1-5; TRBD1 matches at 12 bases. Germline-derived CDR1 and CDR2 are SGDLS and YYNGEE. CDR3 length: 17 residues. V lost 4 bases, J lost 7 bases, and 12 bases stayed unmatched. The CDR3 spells CASSKRGGQGAEQPQHF. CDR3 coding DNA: TGTGCCAGCAGCAAGAGAGGGGGACAGGGGGCAGAGCAGCCCCAGCATTTT.

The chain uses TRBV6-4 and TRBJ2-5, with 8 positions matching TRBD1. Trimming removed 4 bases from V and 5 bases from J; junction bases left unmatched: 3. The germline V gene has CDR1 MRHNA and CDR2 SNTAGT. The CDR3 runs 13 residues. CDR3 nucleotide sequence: TGTGCCAGCAGTGCTCGACAGGGGGAGACCCAGTACTTC. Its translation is CASSARQGETQYF.

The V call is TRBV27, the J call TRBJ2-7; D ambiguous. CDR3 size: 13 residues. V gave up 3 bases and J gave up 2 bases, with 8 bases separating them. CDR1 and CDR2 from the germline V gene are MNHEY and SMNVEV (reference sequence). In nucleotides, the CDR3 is TGTGCCAGCAGTTTGCGGCTAGCCTACGAGCAGTACTTC. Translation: CASSLRLAYEQYF.